These 13 T cell receptor beta chains were sequenced from one sample in a study of T cells in Graves' hyperthyroidism and ophthalmopathy. The CDR3 regions of TCR beta were amplified from RNA transcripts. The TCR CDR3 first-round RT-PCR relied on the HTBI primer set. MiXCR, run by TCRdb on the multiplex PCR reads, gives a single entry per CDR3 protein. The sample holds some 550,000 distinct CDR3 sequences, roughly 20% seen once. The source material was blood. These receptors originate from a man between 18 and 35 years old with Graves' hyperthyroidism.

The table lists this clonotype with a few counts. This chain links TRBV9 with TRBJ1-2; D perhaps matches TRBD1 (6 bases). The germline V and J ends were trimmed by 4 bases and 8 bases, with 21 bases remaining between them. CDR3 length: 15 amino acids. Germline-derived CDR1 and CDR2 are SGDLS and YYNGEE. In DNA, the CDR3 is TGTGCCAGCAGCCTCCACCAAGGGGGAGGCTACGGCTACACCTTC. It yields the protein CASSLHQGGGYGYTF.

This clonotype was seen at least ten times. This chain links TRBV30 with TRBJ2-2; no reliable D call. This CDR3 contains 16 residues. V was cut by 2 bases and J by 1 base, with 14 bases left in between. The germline CDR1 and CDR2 sequences are GTSNPN and SVGIG (reference sequence). Here the CDR3 reads CAWSPSPGRNTGELFF. The CDR3 bases are TGTGCCTGGAGTCCCTCCCCGGGTAGGAACACCGGGGAGCTGTTTTTT.

The J gene is TRBJ1-2, the V gene TRBV28; 10 bases are shared with TRBD1. Germline CDR1 is MDHEN and CDR2 is SYDVKM. Germline trimming cut 6 bases from V and 3 bases from J; bases unmatched to any gene: 10. CDR3 length equals 16 residues. The CDR3 DNA reads TGTGCCAGCAGCCTGAACGCGGGACAGGGGTACTATGGCTACACCTTC. Its protein is CASSLNAGQGYYGYTF.

This clonotype has a handful of counts. The rearrangement links TRBV2 to TRBJ1-5; possible D gene TRBD1, 5 bases. The length of the CDR3 is 19 residues. The germline V and J ends were trimmed by 1 base and 0 bases, with 19 bases remaining between them. CDR1 is SNHLY and CDR2 is FYNNEI in the germline V gene. The CDR3 DNA follows: TGTGCCAGCAGTGAAGGCAACAGGAGCCCAAGATATAGCAATCAGCCCCAGCATTTT. Amino acid sequence: CASSEGNRSPRYSNQPQHF.

The rearrangement links TRBV15 to TRBJ2-5; D call uncertain. The CDR3 has 13 amino acids. In germline, CDR1 is LNHNV, CDR2 YYDKDF (reference sequence). The germline V and J ends were trimmed by 4 bases and 2 bases, with 8 bases remaining between them. In nucleotides, the CDR3 is TGTGCCACCAGCATGCGGAGACAAGAGACCCAGTACTTC. It specifies CATSMRRQETQYF.

In this sample, this clonotype turned up many times. This chain connects TRBV27 to TRBJ2-7; TRBD1 or TRBD2 may be the D gene (5 bases each). The CDR3 length is 16 residues. With 5 bases removed from V and 3 bases from J, the gap between germline ends came to 20 bases. Germline V gene sequence: CDR1 MNHEY, CDR2 SMNVEV (reference sequence). CDR3 bases: TGTGCCAGCAGTCGAGGTACCGGGACGGCCTTCTACGAGCAGTACTTC. It translates to CASSRGTGTAFYEQYF.

CDR3 loop: CASSLGTGWGNQETQYF. The DNA for the CDR3 is TGTGCCAGCAGCCTCGGGACAGGGTGGGGCAACCAAGAGACCCAGTACTTC. The V gene is TRBV11-2, the J gene TRBJ2-5, with 9 bases identical to TRBD1. Germline V gene lookup returns CDR1 SGHAT and CDR2 FQNNGV. V dropped 5 bases and J dropped 0; count of bases not matched to a gene: 10. The CDR3 is 17 residues long.

This clonotype was observed many times. J is TRBJ1-1 and V is TRBV7-8; D unclear. The V end lost 1 base, the J end lost 4 bases, and 19 bases lay between the germline ends. Looked up from germline, CDR1 is SGHVS and CDR2 is FQNEAQ. The CDR3 consists of 17 residues. The CDR3 DNA reads as TGTGCCAGCAGCTTAGGCAGAATCCCTCCCTTGCTCACTGAAGCTTTCTTT. Protein: CASSLGRIPPLLTEAFF. Variable domain in full (rest from reference TRBV7-8 and TRBJ1-1): GAGVSQSPRYKVAKRGQDVALRCDPISGHVSLFWYQQALGQGPEFLTYFQNEAQLDKSGLPSDRFFAERPEGSVSTLKIQRTQQEDSAVYLCASSLGRIPPLLTEAFFGQGTRLTVV.

This clonotype was observed at least ten times. The chain joins TRBV28 to TRBJ1-1, with D unresolved. Germline CDR1 MDHEN, CDR2 SYDVKM. Between the trimmed V and J ends, which lost 7 bases and 8 bases, there was a span of 17 bases. This CDR3 spans 13 amino acids. This CDR3 is CASNPGPLREAFF. The CDR3 DNA is TGTGCCAGCAATCCTGGGCCTCTGAGAGAAGCTTTCTTT.

This clonotype was seen many times. The chain links TRBV12-3 or TRBV12-4 to TRBJ1-2; 11 bases line up with TRBD1. This CDR3 has 14 residues. V gave up 5 bases and J gave up 4 bases; unmatched junction bases: 3. CDR3 sequence reads: CASSTGQGVYGYTF. The CDR3 DNA is TGTGCCAGCAGTACGGGACAGGGGGTCTATGGCTACACCTTC.

This clonotype was seen at least ten times. The V gene is TRBV5-5, the J gene TRBJ1-1; possibly TRBD1 for D (5 bases). CDR1 SGHKS and CDR2 YYEKEE come from the germline V gene (reference sequence). The CDR3 is 15 amino acids. Trimming removed 4 bases from V and 3 bases from J, with 16 bases in between. The CDR3 bases are TGTGCCAGCAGCGCTCGGACAATTGCGGACACTGAAGCTTTCTTT. Its translation: CASSARTIADTEAFF.

This clonotype was recorded at least ten times. The V and J genes are TRBV28 and TRBJ2-7; D might be TRBD1 (5 bases). The germline CDR1 and CDR2 sequences are MDHEN and SYDVKM. CDR3 length equals 14 residues. Trimming left V 11 bases short and J 2 bases short, with 19 bases between. CDR3 amino acids: CARKSRQSPYEQYF. In nucleotides, the CDR3 is TGTGCCCGGAAATCAAGACAGAGCCCCTACGAGCAGTACTTC. Full variable domain (missing parts from reference TRBV28 and TRBJ2-7): DVKVTQSSRYLVKRTGEKVFLECVQDMDHENMFWYRQDPGLGLRLIYFSYDVKMKEKGDIPEGYSVSREKKERFSLILESASTNQTSMYLCARKSRQSPYEQYFGPGTRLTVT.

The chain employs TRBV6-5 and TRBJ2-7, with D possibly matching TRBD1 (6 bases). Germline V lookup: CDR1 MNHEY, CDR2 SVGAGI. The CDR3 runs 14 residues. Trimming cost V 4 bases and J 4 bases, with 14 bases left between them. This chain's CDR3 is CASSSTGNIYEQYF. The CDR3 nucleotides read TGTGCCAGCAGTTCTACAGGGAATATTTACGAGCAGTACTTC.